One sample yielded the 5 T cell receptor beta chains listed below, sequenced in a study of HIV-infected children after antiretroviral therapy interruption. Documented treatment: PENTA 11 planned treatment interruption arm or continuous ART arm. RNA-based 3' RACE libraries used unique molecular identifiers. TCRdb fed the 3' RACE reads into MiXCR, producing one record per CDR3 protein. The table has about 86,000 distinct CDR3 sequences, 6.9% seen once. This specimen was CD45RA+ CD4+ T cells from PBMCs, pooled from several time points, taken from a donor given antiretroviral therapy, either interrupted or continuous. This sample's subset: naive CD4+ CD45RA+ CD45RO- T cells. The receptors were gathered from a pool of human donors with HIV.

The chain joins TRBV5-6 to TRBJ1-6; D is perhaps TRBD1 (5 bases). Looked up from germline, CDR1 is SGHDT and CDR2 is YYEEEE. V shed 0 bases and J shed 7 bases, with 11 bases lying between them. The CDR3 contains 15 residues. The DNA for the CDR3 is TGTGCCAGCAGCTTGGCAGGGCCGGCGAATTCACCCCTCCACTTT. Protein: CASSLAGPANSPLHF.

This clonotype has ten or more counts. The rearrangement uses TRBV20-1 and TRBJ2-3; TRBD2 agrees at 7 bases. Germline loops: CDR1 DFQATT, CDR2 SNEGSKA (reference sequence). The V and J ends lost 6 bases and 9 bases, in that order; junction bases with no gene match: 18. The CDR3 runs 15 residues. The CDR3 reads CSAQPTAGPGLTQYF. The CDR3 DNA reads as TGCAGTGCGCAACCGACAGCGGGACCAGGACTCACGCAGTATTTT.

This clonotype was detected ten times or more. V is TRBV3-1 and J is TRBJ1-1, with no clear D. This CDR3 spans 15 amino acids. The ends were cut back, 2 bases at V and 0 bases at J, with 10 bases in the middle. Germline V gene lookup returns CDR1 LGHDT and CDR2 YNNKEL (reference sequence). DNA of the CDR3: TGTGCCAGCAGCCAAAGGAAATTAATGAACACTGAAGCTTTCTTT. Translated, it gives CASSQRKLMNTEAFF.

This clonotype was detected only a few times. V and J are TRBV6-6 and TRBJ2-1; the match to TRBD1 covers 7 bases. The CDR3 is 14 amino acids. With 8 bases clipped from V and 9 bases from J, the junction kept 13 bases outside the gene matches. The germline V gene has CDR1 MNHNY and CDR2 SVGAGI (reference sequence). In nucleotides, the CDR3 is TGTGCCAGCGGGGCCGGGACAGAGTATGCTGAGCAGTTCTTC. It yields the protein CASGAGTEYAEQFF.

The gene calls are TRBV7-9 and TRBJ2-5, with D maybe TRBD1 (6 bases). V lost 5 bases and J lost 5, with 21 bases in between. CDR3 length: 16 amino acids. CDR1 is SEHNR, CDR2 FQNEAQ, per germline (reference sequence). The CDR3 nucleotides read TGTGCCAGCAGCCTTTTTGGAGAGCCAGGGGATGAGACCCAGTACTTC. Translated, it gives CASSLFGEPGDETQYF.